Listed below are T cell receptor beta chains from one sample, sequenced in a study of Ad26.COV2.S vaccination and SARS-CoV-2 variants. TCRdb keeps only in-frame clones here, not all; method: immunoSEQ multiplex PCR. The sample has some 350,000 clones; roughly 90% are singletons. This material consisted of peripheral blood, taken in a trial of Ad26.COV2.S vaccine versus placebo. The receptor set was obtained from a person between 18 and 59 years old who received the Ad26.COV2.S COVID-19 vaccine or a placebo. Each CDR3 is given with its conserved first and last residue. Fields, in order: V gene, J gene, clone size, CDR3 protein. Clone sizes are given selectively: once, few, many, or a class where the clone is expanded.

TRBV10-1	TRBJ1-1	few	CASSEPDRATEAFF
TRBV6-2/TRBV6-3	TRBJ1-5	NA	CASSYLSAGTEDNQPQHF
TRBV7-9	TRBJ1-1	NA	CASSLQENTEAFF
TRBV5-1	TRBJ2-3	NA	CASSFNGDTQYF
TRBV29-1	TRBJ1-2	NA	CSVEYGFGDTNYGYTF
TRBV28	TRBJ1-1	NA	CASRKTGGIMNTEAFF
TRBV6-2/TRBV6-3	TRBJ1-1	NA	CASSYRGPGNTEAFF
TRBV24-1	TRBJ2-2	NA	CATSSLDSAGELFF
TRBV29-1	TRBJ1-1	NA	CSAIPNEAFF
TRBV7-3	TRBJ1-1	NA	CASSLTGTAEAFF
TRBV6-5	TRBJ1-6	NA	CASSSGSYNSPLHF
TRBV5-8	TRBJ1-5	NA	CASSLRHGNQPQHF
TRBV7-2	TRBJ1-1	NA	CASSYPEGRGQEAFF
TRBV10-1	TRBJ2-3	once	CASSDLETAHTQYF
TRBV12-3/TRBV12-4	TRBJ1-4	NA	CASRTVENEKLFF
TRBV11-2	TRBJ2-1	NA	CASSRTGGAYNEQFF
TRBV29-1	TRBJ2-6	NA	CSAVVPGTGAGANVLTF